Sequencing of this TCR beta chain was carried out in a study of T cells in Graves' hyperthyroidism and ophthalmopathy. Study observations and caveats: From stable hyperthyroidism, ophthalmopathy was separated by a 13 V-J model.

Researchers amplified the TCR beta CDR3 regions from RNA transcripts. The HTBI set primed first-round TCR CDR3 RT-PCR. TCRdb fed the multiplex PCR reads into MiXCR, producing one record per CDR3 protein. The table lists about 500,000 distinct CDR3 sequences, 14% of them singletons, with roughly 17% in the top ten. This CDR3 spans 15 amino acids. The V segment lost 3 bases and the J segment 7 bases; nucleotides outside the gene matches: 10. Germline CDR1 is GTSNPN and CDR2 is SVGIG (reference sequence). This clonotype was recorded at least ten times. Its antigen is unidentified. Any patient presenting with uncontrolled infection, other autoimmune disease, pregnancy or lactation was left out. Thyroid ultrasound and orbital computed tomography, with clinical symptoms and serum thyroxine and TRAb, informed diagnoses.

Sequencing was performed on blood. The V gene is TRBV30, the J gene TRBJ2-2; 8 bases line up with TRBD2. The receptor was isolated from a woman between 18 and 30 years old with Graves' hyperthyroidism. CDR3 coding DNA: TGTGCCTGGAGGTTGGCGGGAGGTTGGGGCGGGGAGCTGTTTTTT. Translation: CAWRLAGGWGGELFF.